This passage covers 10 T cell receptor beta chains from one sample sequenced in a study of blood T cells in healthy people across ages. The authors ran a second PCR of about 7 to 12 cycles using a sample-barcoded 5' primer and a J-beta primer mix. TCRdb analysed the 5' RACE reads with MiXCR anew, one entry per CDR3 protein. The sample lists over 1.5 million distinct CDR3 sequences; about 49% were seen once. Sequencing was done on a sample of blood. Receptors were obtained from a woman between 40 and 55 years old in good health.

This chain links TRBV4-2 with TRBJ2-5; 9 positions agree with TRBD2. This CDR3 has 17 residues. V was clipped by 0 bases and J by 3 bases; unmatched bases: 8. Germline CDR1 reads LGHNA; CDR2 reads YNFKEQ. CDR3 amino acids: CASSQERAGGYKETQYF. The CDR3 DNA is TGTGCCAGCAGCCAAGAGAGGGCGGGGGGGTACAAAGAGACCCAGTACTTC.

The V gene is TRBV12-3 or TRBV12-4, the J gene TRBJ2-3, with 7 nucleotides matching TRBD2. Trimming cost V 6 bases and J 6 bases; bases outside gene matches: 12. CDR3 length equals 15 residues. The CDR3: CASRGLAGVRDTQYF. In DNA form, the CDR3 reads TGTGCCAGCAGGGGACTGGCGGGGGTTCGTGATACGCAGTATTTT.

The chain couples TRBV7-9 to TRBJ2-5; maybe TRBD1 (8 bases). The CDR3 runs 15 residues. The germline V gene has CDR1 SEHNR and CDR2 FQNEAQ (reference sequence). Between the trimmed V and J ends, which lost 5 bases and 1 base, there was a span of 14 bases. The CDR3 reads CASSRGDRTQETQYF. CDR3 DNA: TGTGCCAGCAGCCGGGGGGACAGGACCCAAGAGACCCAGTACTTC.

This chain joins TRBV24-1 and TRBJ2-7, with D possibly TRBD2 on 6 matching bases. Trimming removed 3 bases from V and 0 bases from J, with 11 bases in between. The CDR3 sequence is 15 residues long. Germline V gene sequence: CDR1 KGHDR, CDR2 SFDVKD. The CDR3 loop is CATSDGGSISYEQYF. The CDR3 nucleotides are TGTGCCACCAGTGATGGAGGGTCGATCTCCTACGAGCAGTACTTC.

Comment on this clonotype: An end of the junction differs from the germline gene, which may be a read error. The chain employs TRBV20-1 and TRBJ2-4; D tentatively fits TRBD1 or TRBD2 (5 bases each). This CDR3 has 13 residues. Germline V gene data show CDR1 as DFQATT and CDR2 as SNEGSKA (reference sequence). The CDR3 DNA is TGCAGTGCAAGAGGTGGGACGGTGAACATTCAGTACTTC. Amino acid sequence: CSARGGTVNIQYF.

The gene calls are TRBV28 and TRBJ1-4; 7 nucleotides align to TRBD1. The germline V gene has CDR1 MDHEN and CDR2 SYDVKM. The CDR3 covers 17 residues. Trimming at V came to 5 bases and at J to 8 bases, leaving 17 bases not matched to a gene. In DNA, the CDR3 is TGTGCCAGCAGTCCACGACAGGGTCTCCCTGTGCACGAAAAACTGTTTTTT. Translation: CASSPRQGLPVHEKLFF.

The gene calls are TRBV6-2 or TRBV6-3 and TRBJ1-5, with D unresolved. CDR3 size: 15 residues. CDR1 and CDR2 (germline): MNHEY, SVGEGT. V lost 0 bases, J lost 4 bases, and 10 bases lay in between. The CDR3 coding sequence is TGTGCCAGCAGTTACTCGTCCGGGAGAAATCAGCCCCAGCATTTT. Translating it yields CASSYSSGRNQPQHF.

The V gene is TRBV7-9, the J gene TRBJ1-2; no clear D gene. CDR1 and CDR2 (germline): SEHNR, FQNEAQ (reference sequence). Trimming removed 3 bases at V and 13 bases at J, with 6 bases between. The CDR3 sequence is 9 residues long. This chain's CDR3 is CASSFSGTF. CDR3 in DNA: TGTGCCAGCAGCTTCTCAGGCACCTTC.

This clonotype was found a few times. The chain couples TRBV5-1 to TRBJ2-3, with TRBD1 matching over 10 bases. Germline trimming cut 4 bases from V and 6 bases from J; bases unmatched to any gene: 8. CDR1 is SGHRS, CDR2 YFSETQ, per germline. This CDR3 spans 15 amino acids. In nucleotides, the CDR3 is TGCGCCAGCAGCAAACCGGGACAGGGGATTGATACGCAGTATTTT. Translating gives CASSKPGQGIDTQYF.

The gene calls are TRBV7-2 and TRBJ2-1, with TRBD1 matching over 8 bases. CDR3 length: 16 amino acids. V trimming: 1 base; J trimming: 7 bases; junction bases outside the gene matches: 9. Germline CDR1 SGHTA, CDR2 FQGNSA. CDR3 region: CASSLVGGQGANEQFF. CDR3 nucleotides: TGTGCCAGCAGCTTAGTGGGCGGGCAGGGGGCGAATGAGCAGTTCTTC.